The rows below give T cell receptor beta chains drawn from one sample of a study of graft-versus-host responses after intestinal transplantation. TCRdb's copy holds only in-frame clones and misses some; the assay was immunoSEQ multiplex PCR. The profile shows more than 65,000 clones, just under 95% of them singletons. Which antigens these TCRs recognize remains unknown. The sequenced sample was unstimulated CD8+ T cells sorted from spleen or lymph node cells, obtained before transplant. Receptors were obtained from a human donor who was the organ donor for an intestinal transplant. CDR3s include the opening cysteine and the closing phenylalanine or tryptophan. Each record gives: V gene, CDR3 protein.

V: TRBV4-2; CDR3: CASSHMNTEAFF
V: TRBV27; CDR3: CASSLLFASLSGELFF
V: TRBV4-1; CDR3: CASSQVRDQPQHF
V: TRBV5-8; CDR3: CASSLGRGQETQYF
V: TRBV13; CDR3: CASSTYHLGVHLYTQYF
V: TRBV4-1; CDR3: CASLGSGGYTF
V: TRBV5-1; CDR3: CASSSPGTEARGYTF
V: TRBV6-5; CDR3: CTSSPPDGGGETQYF
V: TRBV7-9; CDR3: CASSLYLTPNTEAFF
V: TRBV5-1; CDR3: CASSLELTPGELFF
V: TRBV19; CDR3: CASRGGVQPQHF
V: TRBV25-1; CDR3: CASEGLGGYEQYF
V: TRBV27; CDR3: CASSLSQSNEQFF
V: TRBV2; CDR3: CASSTPVFPVVGLNEQFF
V: TRBV4-2; CDR3: CASSLTLAGGTDTQYF
V: TRBV27; CDR3: CASRSPPSIEQFF
V: TRBV5-8; CDR3: CASRSSGRPQETQYF
V: TRBV29-1; CDR3: CSVVFETGELFF
V: TRBV5-6; CDR3: CASSSDRGQGNTIYF
V: TRBV5-1; CDR3: CASSLAPLTGELFF
V: TRBV11-2; CDR3: CASSVWPFAGQANYGYTF
V: TRBV5-4; CDR3: CASKSGNTGELFF
V: TRBV4-1; CDR3: CASSPEVRTTYEQYF
V: TRBV5-4; CDR3: CASSLEDRLNTEAFF
V: TRBV9; CDR3: CASSSGGLPYNEQFF
V: TRBV4-1; CDR3: CASSQDLGGNQPQHF
V: TRBV2; CDR3: CASSDGTGGAYDYGYTF
V: TRBV20-1; CDR3: CSAPRVTEAFF
V: TRBV6-5; CDR3: CASSSLLAGASYEQYF
V: TRBV7-3; CDR3: CASSAGASNTGELFF
V: TRBV7-9; CDR3: CASTRSGANVLAF
V: TRBV19; CDR3: CASNAGPFSTLHF
V: TRBV2; CDR3: CASIGGASTDTQHF
V: TRBV27; CDR3: CASSFAGGRQETQYF
V: TRBV5-1; CDR3: CASVDIPGQNYEQYF
V: TRBV5-1; CDR3: CASSLGQPYNSPLHF
V: TRBV4-2; CDR3: CASSQETGTYEQYF
V: TRBV5-3; CDR3: CARSLRGLGSPLHF
V: TRBV20-1; CDR3: CSAARGGPQYF
V: TRBV18; CDR3: CASSPADSYEQYF
V: TRBV5-6; CDR3: CASSSLPNEQFF
V: TRBV7-9; CDR3: CASSLQGYEQYF
V: TRBV7-9; CDR3: CASSRLAGVYNEQFF
V: TRBV7-9; CDR3: CASSFSSEEPQHF
V: TRBV6-1; CDR3: CASSEMGSSGNTIYF
V: TRBV27; CDR3: CASSLGTRAYEQYF
V: TRBV13; CDR3: CASSLWGDTEAFF
V: TRBV7-8; CDR3: CASSLYWQELANEQFF
V: TRBV19; CDR3: CASSMGTLSGTEAFF
V: TRBV25-1; CDR3: CASSESRDYGYTF
V: TRBV6-1; CDR3: CASSEVVGDWAQHF
V: TRBV7-9; CDR3: CASSPSSPGGSAGELFF
V: TRBV6-1; CDR3: CASSEYGGYYGYTF
V: TRBV7-9; CDR3: CASSPNSGGKQETQYF
V: TRBV18; CDR3: CASSKPTGPKGEKLFF
V: TRBV11-2; CDR3: CASSSLFEDKAPDGYTF
V: TRBV7-9; CDR3: CASSPPGQINEKLFF
V: TRBV19; CDR3: CASSPFFGDTEAFF